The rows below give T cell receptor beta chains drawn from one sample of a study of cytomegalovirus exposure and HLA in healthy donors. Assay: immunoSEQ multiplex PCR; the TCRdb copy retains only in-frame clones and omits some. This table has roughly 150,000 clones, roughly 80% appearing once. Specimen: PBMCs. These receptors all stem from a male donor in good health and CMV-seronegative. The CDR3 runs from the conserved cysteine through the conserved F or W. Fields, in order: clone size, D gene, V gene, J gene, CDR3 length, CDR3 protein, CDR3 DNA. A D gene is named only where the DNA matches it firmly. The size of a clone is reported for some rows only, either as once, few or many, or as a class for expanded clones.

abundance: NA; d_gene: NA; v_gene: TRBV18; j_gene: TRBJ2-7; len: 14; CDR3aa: CASSRRKGDYEQYF; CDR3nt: TGTGCCAGCTCACGCCGTAAAGGAGACTACGAGCAGTACTTC
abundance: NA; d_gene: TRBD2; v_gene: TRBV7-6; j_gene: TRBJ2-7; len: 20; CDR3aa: CASSLASGLAGGVLSYEQYF; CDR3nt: TGTGCCAGCAGCTTAGCCTCCGGGCTAGCGGGAGGAGTTCTCTCCTACGAGCAGTACTTC
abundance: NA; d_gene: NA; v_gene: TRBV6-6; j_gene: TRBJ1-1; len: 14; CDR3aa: CASSSTIVLAEAFF; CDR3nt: TGTGCCAGCAGCTCAACCATAGTACTCGCTGAAGCTTTCTTT
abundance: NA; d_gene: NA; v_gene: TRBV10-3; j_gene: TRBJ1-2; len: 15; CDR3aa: CAISEVKGEGYGYTF; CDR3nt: TGTGCCATCAGTGAGGTGAAAGGGGAAGGCTATGGCTACACCTTC
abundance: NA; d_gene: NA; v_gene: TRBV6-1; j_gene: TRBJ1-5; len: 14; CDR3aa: CASSEAPGNQPQHF; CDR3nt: TGTGCCAGCAGTGAAGCGCCCGGGAATCAGCCCCAGCATTTT
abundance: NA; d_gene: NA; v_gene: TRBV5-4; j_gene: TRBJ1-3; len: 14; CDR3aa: CASSIAGKEDTIYF; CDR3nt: TGTGCCAGCAGCATCGCGGGTAAAGAGGACACCATATATTTT
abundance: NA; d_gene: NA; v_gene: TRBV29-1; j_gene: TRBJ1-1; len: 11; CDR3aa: CSTAQNTEAFF; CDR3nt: TGCTCGACAGCTCAAAACACTGAAGCTTTCTTT
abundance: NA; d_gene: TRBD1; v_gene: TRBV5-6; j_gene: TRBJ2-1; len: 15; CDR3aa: CASSIDRGRYNEQFF; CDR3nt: TGTGCCAGCAGCATTGACAGGGGGCGTTACAATGAGCAGTTCTTC
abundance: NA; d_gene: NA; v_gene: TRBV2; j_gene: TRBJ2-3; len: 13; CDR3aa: CASSEGLWDTQYF; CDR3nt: TGTGCCAGCAGTGAAGGGCTGTGGGATACGCAGTATTTT
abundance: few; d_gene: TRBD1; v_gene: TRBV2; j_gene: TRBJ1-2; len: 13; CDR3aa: CASSYRGGEGYTF; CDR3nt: TGTGCCAGCAGCTACAGGGGAGGAGAGGGCTACACCTTC
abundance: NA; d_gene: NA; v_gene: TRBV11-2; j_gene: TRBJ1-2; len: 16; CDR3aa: CASSSFEVGGHYGYTF; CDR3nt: TGTGCCAGCAGCTCCTTCGAAGTCGGGGGGCATTATGGCTACACCTTC
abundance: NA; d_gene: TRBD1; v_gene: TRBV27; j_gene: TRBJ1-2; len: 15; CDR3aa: CASSLSGQGDYGYTF; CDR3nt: TGTGCCAGCAGTTTAAGTGGACAGGGGGACTATGGCTACACCTTC
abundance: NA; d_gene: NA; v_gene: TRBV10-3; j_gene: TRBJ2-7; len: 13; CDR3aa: CAISGAETYEQYF; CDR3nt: TGTGCCATCAGTGGGGCAGAGACCTACGAGCAGTACTTC
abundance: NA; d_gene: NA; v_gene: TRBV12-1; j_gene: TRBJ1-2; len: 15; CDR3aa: CASSSGTGGNYGYTF; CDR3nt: TGTGCCAGCAGCTCGGGGACAGGGGGTAACTATGGCTACACCTTC
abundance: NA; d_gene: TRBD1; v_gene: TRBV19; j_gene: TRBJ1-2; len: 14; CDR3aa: CASSRQGDYYGYTF; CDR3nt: TGTGCCAGTAGTAGGCAGGGGGATTACTATGGCTACACCTTC
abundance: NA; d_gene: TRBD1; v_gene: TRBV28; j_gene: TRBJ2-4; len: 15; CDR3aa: CASKGQELAKNIQYF; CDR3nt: TGTGCCAGCAAGGGACAGGAGCTAGCCAAAAACATTCAGTACTTC
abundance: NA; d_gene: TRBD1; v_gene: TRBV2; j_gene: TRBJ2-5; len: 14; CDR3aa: CASSEGQGGETQYF; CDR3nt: TGTGCCAGCAGTGAGGGACAGGGTGGGGAAACCCAGTACTTC